The clone carrying this T cell receptor (beta chain) was seen only once. Its target is not known. CDR1 and CDR2 from the germline V gene are SEHNR and FQNEAQ (reference sequence). This CDR3 is built from 15 residues. The J segment lost 5 bases and the V segment lost 1 base, leaving 6 bases of the junction unmatched. Measured with immunoSEQ multiplex PCR; TCRdb has only the in-frame clones, and not every one. The table shows 600,000 or so clones, with 98% occurring only once. Naive CD8 cells lacked CD45RO, underwent positive selection for CCR7 and left out terminally differentiated effector memory CD45RA+ cells. This sample is part of a study of shared clonotypes between healthy human individuals. Study results and caveats: Only a few donors were included, so the genetic and exposure-history diversity represented was limited.

The sample was naive CD8+ T cells sorted from blood. This chain joins TRBV7-9 and TRBJ1-1, with 8 nucleotides matching TRBD1. This TCR was recovered from a man aged 25-40 years in good health. CDR3 region: CASSLEAGGITEAFF. The CDR3 nucleotides read TGTGCCAGCAGCTTAGAAGCAGGGGGCATTACTGAAGCTTTCTTT.